The 25 T cell receptor beta chains presented below share a single source sample, sequenced in a study of beta chain features in type 1 diabetes. Of the isolated RNA, all was reverse transcribed, and so the sequenced material was expressed TCRB transcripts. Assay used: immunoSEQ multiplex PCR; TCRdb lists only in-frame clones, some missing. Among around 240,000 clones listed, approximately 16% were seen once. The study's findings and limits: Across all four CD4+ subsets, people with type 1 diabetes showed modestly shorter TCRB CDR3s.

Their cognate antigens are unknown. The sequenced material came from naive CD4+ T cells from blood. The receptors were sampled from a man younger than 45 with type 1 diabetes.

CDR3 DNA: TGCAGCGTTGATCCCTCTGGGACAGCCACGACAGATACGCAGTATTTT. Protein product: CSVDPSGTATTDTQYF. The chain links TRBV29-1 to TRBJ2-3; 7 nucleotides agree with TRBD1. The CDR3 extends over 16 amino acids. Trimming took 3 bases from V and 3 from J; bases not matched to a gene: 12. Germline V CDR1 and CDR2: SQVTM, ANQGSEA.

The chain couples TRBV9 to TRBJ2-7; D is undetermined. In germline, CDR1 is SGDLS, CDR2 YYNGEE. The CDR3 has 13 residues. V lost 0 bases and J 3 bases, leaving 7 bases between the germline ends. For the CDR3, the DNA is TGTGCCAGCAGCGTAGGACCACTCTACGAGCAGTACTTC. It translates to CASSVGPLYEQYF.

This clone was found a few times. The sample contains more than one DNA sequence encoding this CDR3. This chain links TRBV2 with TRBJ1-5, with D uncertain. The CDR3 spans 13 residues. The V end was cut by 1 base, the J end by 4 bases, with 5 bases between. Germline values: CDR1 SNHLY, CDR2 FYNNEI. CDR3 coding DNA: TGTGCCAGCAGTGAAGAAGTTAATCAGCCCCAGCATTTT. This sequence encodes CASSEEVNQPQHF.

The sample holds a few counts of this clone. The chain combines TRBV7-8 with TRBJ1-5; D perhaps matches TRBD1 (5 bases). Germline CDR1 SGHVS, CDR2 FQNEAQ. Deletions cut 5 bases from V and 2 bases from J, with 16 bases between. CDR3 size: 16 residues. The chain's CDR3 is CASSARQSTGNQPQHF. CDR3 coding DNA: TGTGCCAGCAGCGCCCGACAGAGTACGGGCAATCAGCCCCAGCATTTT.

V is TRBV9 and J is TRBJ2-5; 10 bases align to TRBD2. V was pared by 4 bases and J by 2 bases, with 8 bases of the junction left unmatched. The CDR3 spans 16 residues. The germline V gene encodes CDR1 SGDLS and CDR2 YYNGEE. In DNA, the CDR3 is TGTGCCAGCAGCCCCCGCGGTAGCGGGGGGCAAGAGACCCAGTACTTC. Protein: CASSPRGSGGQETQYF.

This clone was seen only a few times. This chain connects TRBV4-1 to TRBJ2-5; 10 positions agree with TRBD2. After removal of 0 bases from V and 4 bases from J, the junction contained 5 bases not matched to a gene. The germline CDR1 and CDR2 sequences are MGHRA and YSYEKL. The length of the CDR3 is 16 residues. CDR3 residues: CASSQEGLALPETQYF. In nucleotides, the CDR3 is TGCGCCAGCAGCCAAGAGGGACTAGCGTTACCAGAGACCCAGTACTTC.

This clone was detected only a few times. This rearrangement joins TRBV20-1 to TRBJ2-7; D remains unclear. Looked up from germline, CDR1 is DFQATT and CDR2 is SNEGSKA (reference sequence). The CDR3 loop spans 11 amino acids. The CDR3 reads CRTPAAYEQYF. The CDR3 nucleotides read TGCAGGACTCCCGCCGCCTACGAGCAGTACTTC.

The rearrangement links TRBV10-3 to TRBJ2-3; TRBD2 aligns across 11 bases. The CDR3 has 15 residues. In germline, CDR1 is ENHRY, CDR2 SYGVKD. V shed 5 bases and J 5 bases; nucleotides not matched to a gene: 6. CDR3 bases: TGTGCCATCAGTTTACTAGCGGGAGCGGGAGATACGCAGTATTTT. Translated: CAISLLAGAGDTQYF.

This clone was counted between two and nine times. V is TRBV5-1 and J is TRBJ2-6, with 10 bases identical to TRBD1. The CDR3 has 19 residues. CDR1 and CDR2 from the germline V gene are SGHRS and YFSETQ. The V gene end was trimmed by 4 bases and the J gene end by 0 bases; junction bases not matched to a gene: 10. The CDR3 DNA reads TGCGCCAGCAGCCTTCAGCCGGGACAGGGGAACTCTGGGGCCAACGTCCTGACTTTC. It specifies CASSLQPGQGNSGANVLTF.

This clone was found a few times. The chain links TRBV10-3 to TRBJ2-6, with a weak D call TRBD1 (6 bases). The CDR3 runs 15 residues. Germline V lookup: CDR1 ENHRY, CDR2 SYGVKD. Trimming cost V 4 bases and J 3 bases, with 10 bases left between them. CDR3 amino acids: CAISGQGHGANVLTF. CDR3 nucleotide sequence: TGTGCCATCAGTGGTCAGGGGCATGGGGCCAACGTCCTGACTTTC.

This clone has only a few counts. V is TRBV30 and J is TRBJ1-5, with D unresolved. V was shortened by 3 bases and J by 4 bases, with 13 bases between the two germline ends. From germline, CDR1 is GTSNPN and CDR2 SVGIG (reference sequence). There are 14 residues in the CDR3. In DNA form, the CDR3 reads TGTGCCTGGAGCAACACTGTCGGGAATCAGCCCCAGCATTTT. This encodes CAWSNTVGNQPQHF.

This clone was observed a few times. The CDR3 spells CASSVLTEAFF. CDR3 nucleotide sequence: TGTGCCAGCAGTGTCCTAACTGAAGCTTTCTTT. J is TRBJ1-1 and V is TRBV2; D gene uncertain. Trimming removed 4 bases at V and 5 bases at J, with 5 bases between. In germline, CDR1 is SNHLY, CDR2 FYNNEI. The CDR3 loop spans 11 amino acids.

This clone has more than one count but fewer than ten. The chain combines TRBV7-9 with TRBJ2-5, with D perhaps assigned TRBD1 or TRBD2 (5 bases each). This CDR3 is built from 15 residues. Germline V CDR1 and CDR2: SEHNR, FQNEAQ (reference sequence). Trimming cost V 5 bases and J 4 bases, with 17 bases left between them. The CDR3 DNA sequence: TGTGCCAGCAGCGCCGGGACCGAAAGTGGAGAGACCCAGTACTTC. It yields the protein CASSAGTESGETQYF.

This clone is a singleton in its sample. The V and J genes are TRBV7-2 and TRBJ1-2; D is unclear. There are 12 residues in the CDR3. V was cut by 5 bases and J by 8 bases, with 12 bases left in between. The germline V gene encodes CDR1 SGHTA and CDR2 FQGNSA. The CDR3: CASSNDFEGYTF. CDR3 coding DNA: TGTGCCAGCAGCAATGATTTTGAAGGCTACACCTTC.

This clone was detected only a few times. This chain links TRBV7-6 with TRBJ2-4, with 8 bases identical to TRBD1. The CDR3 sequence is 16 residues long. V gave up 5 bases and J gave up 1 base; unmatched junction bases: 7. Germline CDR1 SGHVS, CDR2 FNYEAQ. CDR3 residues: CASSPMTGAAKNIQYF. Here the CDR3 DNA reads TGTGCCAGCAGCCCCATGACAGGGGCGGCCAAAAACATTCAGTACTTC.

The chain links TRBV23-1 to TRBJ1-5, with a possible D match to TRBD1 (5 bases). TRBV23-1 is given ORF status, its function remaining uncertain. V was pared by 0 bases and J by 4 bases, with 19 bases between. This CDR3 is built from 18 residues. CDR3 DNA sequence: TGCGCCAGCAGTCAATCCCCGGGGGACCGCTATTGTAATCAGCCCCAGCATTTT. It translates to CASSQSPGDRYCNQPQHF.

The V and J genes are TRBV5-1 and TRBJ2-1; a weak D match, TRBD1 (5 bases). The CDR3 spans 18 residues. The V and J ends lost 1 base and 6 bases respectively, with 23 bases between them. CDR1 is SGHRS, CDR2 YFSETQ, per germline. The CDR3 DNA reads as TGCGCCAGCAGCTTGCCCGGTTCAAGGGGCGGATCGCGCAATGAGCAGTTCTTC. Translation: CASSLPGSRGGSRNEQFF.

The chain uses TRBV29-1 and TRBJ1-2; 7 positions agree with TRBD1. The CDR3 totals 14 residues. Germline lookup yields CDR1 SQVTM and CDR2 ANQGSEA. V lost 7 bases, J lost 3 bases, and 11 bases stayed unmatched. The CDR3 loop reads CSAFTGTAYYGYTF. CDR3 nucleotide sequence: TGCAGCGCCTTTACTGGGACAGCATACTATGGCTACACCTTC. The variable domain in full, with the rest retrieved from reference TRBV29-1 and TRBJ1-2, is SAVISQKPSRDICQRGTSLTIQCQVDSQVTMMFWYRQQPGQSLTLIATANQGSEATYESGFVIDKFPISRPNLTFSTLTVSNMSPEDSSIYLCSAFTGTAYYGYTFGSGTRLTVV.

This clone was counted between two and nine times. The rearrangement joins TRBV29-1 to TRBJ1-1; D call uncertain. Trimming removed 4 bases at V and 0 bases at J, with 9 bases between. Germline CDR1 and CDR2: SQVTM and ANQGSEA. CDR3 length equals 13 residues. In nucleotides, the CDR3 is TGCAGCGTTGGGGCATTAATGAACACTGAAGCTTTCTTT. This translates into CSVGALMNTEAFF. Based on the CDR3 plus reference TRBV29-1 and TRBJ1-1, the full variable domain is SAVISQKPSRDICQRGTSLTIQCQVDSQVTMMFWYRQQPGQSLTLIATANQGSEATYESGFVIDKFPISRPNLTFSTLTVSNMSPEDSSIYLCSVGALMNTEAFFGQGTRLTVV.

This sequence joins TRBV4-1 and TRBJ2-1; 10 nucleotides line up with TRBD2. This CDR3 comprises 17 residues. The V and J ends lost 0 bases and 7 bases, in that order; junction bases with no gene match: 9. Germline CDR1 MGHRA, CDR2 YSYEKL. Here the CDR3 DNA reads TGCGCCAGCAGCCAAGATATGATGACTAGCGGGTGGAATGAGCAGTTCTTC. Encoded protein: CASSQDMMTSGWNEQFF.

The V and J genes are TRBV4-3 and TRBJ2-3; D is possibly TRBD1 (6 bases). V lost 3 bases, J lost 3 bases, and 13 bases lay in between. Germline values: CDR1 LGHNA, CDR2 YSLEER. The CDR3 has 15 amino acids. In nucleotides, the CDR3 is TGCGCCAGCAGCCATGGTAGGACAGCTACAGATACGCAGTATTTT. Encoded protein: CASSHGRTATDTQYF.

This clone has only a few counts. The V and J genes are TRBV5-4 and TRBJ2-3; 11 positions agree with TRBD1. Unmatched junction bases numbered 8, after V lost 4 bases and J lost 4 bases. The germline V gene encodes CDR1 SGHNT and CDR2 YYREEE (reference sequence). The CDR3 runs 16 residues. CDR3 bases: TGTGCCAGCAGCCATTCGCCGGGACAGGGGGCAGATACGCAGTATTTT. It specifies CASSHSPGQGADTQYF.

This clone has more than one count but fewer than ten. The genes are TRBV1 and TRBJ2-1; the tabulated D call, TRBD2, remains unverified against the DNA. TRBV1 is shown as a pseudogene. The CDR3 is 17 residues long. The CDR3 DNA sequence: TGCACCAGCAGCTTCAGACTAGCGGGGTTAACCTACAATGAGCAGTTCTTC. Translated, it gives CTSSFRLAGLTYNEQFF.

This rearrangement joins TRBV7-2 to TRBJ1-2; 10 positions match TRBD1. Germline-derived CDR1 and CDR2 are SGHTA and FQGNSA. This CDR3 has 15 residues. The J segment lost 3 bases and the V segment lost 6 bases, leaving 7 bases of the junction unmatched. In nucleotides, the CDR3 is TGTGCCAGCAGGCGAGACAGGGGGCAATACTATGGCTACACCTTC. Its protein product is CASRRDRGQYYGYTF.

This clone was counted between two and nine times. J is TRBJ2-4 and V is TRBV2; the D is unclear. With 3 bases removed from V and 4 bases from J, the gap between germline ends came to 4 bases. The CDR3 contains 12 residues. CDR1 is SNHLY and CDR2 is FYNNEI in the germline V gene. CDR3 nucleotide sequence: TGTGCCAGCAGTGACATAAAAAACATTCAGTACTTC. This gives the protein CASSDIKNIQYF.